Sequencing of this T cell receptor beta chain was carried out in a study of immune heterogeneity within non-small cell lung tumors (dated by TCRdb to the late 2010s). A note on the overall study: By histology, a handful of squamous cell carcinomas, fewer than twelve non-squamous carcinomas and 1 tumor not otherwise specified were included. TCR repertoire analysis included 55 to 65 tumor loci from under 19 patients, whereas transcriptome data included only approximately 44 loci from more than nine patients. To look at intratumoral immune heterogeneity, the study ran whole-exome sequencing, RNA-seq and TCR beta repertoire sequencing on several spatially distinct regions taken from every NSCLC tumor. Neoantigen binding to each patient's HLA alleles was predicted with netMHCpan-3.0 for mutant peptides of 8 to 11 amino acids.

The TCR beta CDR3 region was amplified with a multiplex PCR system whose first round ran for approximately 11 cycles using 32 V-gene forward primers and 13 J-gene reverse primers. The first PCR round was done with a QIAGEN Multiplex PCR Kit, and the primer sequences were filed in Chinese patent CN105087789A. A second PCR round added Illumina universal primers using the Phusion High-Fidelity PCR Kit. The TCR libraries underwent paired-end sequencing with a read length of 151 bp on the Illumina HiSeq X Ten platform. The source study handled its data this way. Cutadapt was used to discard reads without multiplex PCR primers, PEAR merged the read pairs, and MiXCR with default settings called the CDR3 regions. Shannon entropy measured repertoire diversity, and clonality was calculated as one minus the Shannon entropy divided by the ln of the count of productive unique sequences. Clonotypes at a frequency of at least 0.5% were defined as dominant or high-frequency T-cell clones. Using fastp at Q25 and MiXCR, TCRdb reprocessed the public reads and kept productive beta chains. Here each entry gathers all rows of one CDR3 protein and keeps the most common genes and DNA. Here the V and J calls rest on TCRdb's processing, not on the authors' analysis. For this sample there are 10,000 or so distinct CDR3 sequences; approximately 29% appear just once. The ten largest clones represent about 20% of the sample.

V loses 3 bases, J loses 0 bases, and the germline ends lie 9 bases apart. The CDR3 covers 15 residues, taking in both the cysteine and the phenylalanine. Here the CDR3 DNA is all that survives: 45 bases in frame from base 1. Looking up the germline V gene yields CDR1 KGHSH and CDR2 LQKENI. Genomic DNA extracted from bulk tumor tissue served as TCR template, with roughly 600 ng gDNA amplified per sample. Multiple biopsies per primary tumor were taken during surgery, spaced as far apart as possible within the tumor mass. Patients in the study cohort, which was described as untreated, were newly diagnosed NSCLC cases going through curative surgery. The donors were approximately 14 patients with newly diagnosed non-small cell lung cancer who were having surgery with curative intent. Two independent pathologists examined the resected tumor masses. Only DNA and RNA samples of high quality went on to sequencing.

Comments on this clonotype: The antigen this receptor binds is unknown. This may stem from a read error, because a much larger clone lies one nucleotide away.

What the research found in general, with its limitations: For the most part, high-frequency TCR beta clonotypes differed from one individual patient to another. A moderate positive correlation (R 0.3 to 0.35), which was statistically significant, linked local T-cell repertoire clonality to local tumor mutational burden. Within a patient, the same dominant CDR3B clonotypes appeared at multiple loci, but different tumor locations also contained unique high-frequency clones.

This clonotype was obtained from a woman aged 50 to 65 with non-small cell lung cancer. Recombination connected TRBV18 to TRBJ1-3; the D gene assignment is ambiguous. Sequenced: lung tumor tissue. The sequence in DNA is TGTGCCAGCTCACCCTATCGGCTCTCTGGAAACACCATATATTTT. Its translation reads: CASSPYRLSGNTIYF.